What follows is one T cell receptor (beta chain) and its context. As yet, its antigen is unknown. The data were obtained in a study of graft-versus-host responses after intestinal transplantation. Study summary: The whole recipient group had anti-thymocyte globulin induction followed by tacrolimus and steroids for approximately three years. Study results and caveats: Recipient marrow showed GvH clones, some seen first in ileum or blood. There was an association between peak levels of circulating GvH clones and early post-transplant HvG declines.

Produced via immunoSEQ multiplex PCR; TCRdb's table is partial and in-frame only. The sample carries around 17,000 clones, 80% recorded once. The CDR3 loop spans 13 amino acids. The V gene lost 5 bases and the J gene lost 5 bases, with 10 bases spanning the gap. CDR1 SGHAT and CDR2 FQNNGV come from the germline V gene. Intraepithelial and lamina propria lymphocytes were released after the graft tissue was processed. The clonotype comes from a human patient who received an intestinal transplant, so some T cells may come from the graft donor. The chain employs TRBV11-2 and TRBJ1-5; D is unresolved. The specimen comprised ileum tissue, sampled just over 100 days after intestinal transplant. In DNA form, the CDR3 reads TGTGCCAGCAGCCTCAGGCCCCATCAGCCCCAGCATTTT. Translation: CASSLRPHQPQHF.